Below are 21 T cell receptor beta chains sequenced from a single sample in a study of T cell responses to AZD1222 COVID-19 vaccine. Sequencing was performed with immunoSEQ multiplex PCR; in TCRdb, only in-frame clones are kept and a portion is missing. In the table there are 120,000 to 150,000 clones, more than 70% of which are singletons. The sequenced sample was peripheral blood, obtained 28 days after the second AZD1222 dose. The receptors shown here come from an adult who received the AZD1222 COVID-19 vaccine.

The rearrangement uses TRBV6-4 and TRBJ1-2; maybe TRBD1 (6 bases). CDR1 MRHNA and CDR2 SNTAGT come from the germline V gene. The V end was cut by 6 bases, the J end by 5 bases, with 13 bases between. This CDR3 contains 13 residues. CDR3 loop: CASSVDREYGYTF. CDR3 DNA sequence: TGTGCCAGCAGCGTGGACAGAGAATATGGCTACACCTTC.

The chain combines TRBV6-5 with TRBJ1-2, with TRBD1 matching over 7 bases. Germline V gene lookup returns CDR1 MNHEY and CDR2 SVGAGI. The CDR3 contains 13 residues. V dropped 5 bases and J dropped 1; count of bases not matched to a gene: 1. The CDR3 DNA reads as TGTGCCAGCAGTCAGGGGGATAACTATGGCTACACCTTC. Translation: CASSQGDNYGYTF.

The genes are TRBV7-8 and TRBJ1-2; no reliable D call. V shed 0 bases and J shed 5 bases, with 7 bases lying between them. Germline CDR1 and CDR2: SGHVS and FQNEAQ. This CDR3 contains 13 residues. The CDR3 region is CASSLAGQYGYTF. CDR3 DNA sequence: TGTGCCAGCAGCTTAGCTGGGCAGTATGGCTACACCTTC.

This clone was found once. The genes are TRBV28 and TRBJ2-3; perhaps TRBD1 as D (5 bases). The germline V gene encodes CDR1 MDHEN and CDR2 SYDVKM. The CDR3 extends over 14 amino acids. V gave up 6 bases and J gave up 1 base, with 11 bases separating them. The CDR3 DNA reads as TGTGCCAGCAGCTGGGGCGACCGCACAGATACGCAGTATTTT. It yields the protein CASSWGDRTDTQYF.

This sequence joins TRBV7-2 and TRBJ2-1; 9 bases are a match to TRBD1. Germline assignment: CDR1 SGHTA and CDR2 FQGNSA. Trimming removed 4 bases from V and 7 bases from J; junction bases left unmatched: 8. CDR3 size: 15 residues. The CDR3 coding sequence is TGTGCCAGCAGCTATCACCGGGACAGGGTAAATGAGCAGTTCTTC. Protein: CASSYHRDRVNEQFF.

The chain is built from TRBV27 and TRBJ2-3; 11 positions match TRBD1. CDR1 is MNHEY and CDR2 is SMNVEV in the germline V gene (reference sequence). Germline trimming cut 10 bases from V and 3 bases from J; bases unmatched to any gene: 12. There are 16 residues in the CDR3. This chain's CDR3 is CATRRGTGGSTDTQYF. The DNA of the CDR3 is TGTGCCACCCGAAGGGGGACAGGGGGAAGTACAGATACGCAGTATTTT.

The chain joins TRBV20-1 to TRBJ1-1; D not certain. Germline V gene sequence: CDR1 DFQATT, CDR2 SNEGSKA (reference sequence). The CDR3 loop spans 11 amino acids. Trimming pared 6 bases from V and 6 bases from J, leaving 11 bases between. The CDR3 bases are TGCAGTGCGGATCAGAGGGCTGAAGCTTTCTTT. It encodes CSADQRAEAFF.

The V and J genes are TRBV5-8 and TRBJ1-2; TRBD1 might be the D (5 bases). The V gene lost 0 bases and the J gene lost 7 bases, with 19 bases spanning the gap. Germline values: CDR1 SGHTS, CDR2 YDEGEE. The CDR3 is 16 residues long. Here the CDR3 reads CASSLGTKGPLGGYTF. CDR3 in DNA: TGTGCCAGCAGCTTGGGGACAAAGGGACCCCTAGGTGGCTACACCTTC.

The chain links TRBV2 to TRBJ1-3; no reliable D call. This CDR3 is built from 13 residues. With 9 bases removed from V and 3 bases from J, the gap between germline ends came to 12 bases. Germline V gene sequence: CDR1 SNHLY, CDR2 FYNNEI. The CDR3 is CASEISGGNTIYF. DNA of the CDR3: TGTGCCAGTGAGATTTCTGGTGGAAACACCATATATTTT.

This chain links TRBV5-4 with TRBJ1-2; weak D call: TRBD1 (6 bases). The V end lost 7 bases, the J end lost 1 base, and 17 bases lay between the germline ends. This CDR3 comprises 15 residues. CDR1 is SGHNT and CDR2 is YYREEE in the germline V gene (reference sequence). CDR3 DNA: TGTGCCAGCCATCGGGCAGGGGTACTTAACTATGGCTACACCTTC. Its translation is CASHRAGVLNYGYTF.

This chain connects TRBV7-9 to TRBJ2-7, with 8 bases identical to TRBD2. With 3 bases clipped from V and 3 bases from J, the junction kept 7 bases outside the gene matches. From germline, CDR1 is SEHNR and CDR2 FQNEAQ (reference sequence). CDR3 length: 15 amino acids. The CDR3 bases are TGTGCCAGCAGCTTCGGGACTAGGGGGTTCTACGAGCAGTACTTC. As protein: CASSFGTRGFYEQYF.

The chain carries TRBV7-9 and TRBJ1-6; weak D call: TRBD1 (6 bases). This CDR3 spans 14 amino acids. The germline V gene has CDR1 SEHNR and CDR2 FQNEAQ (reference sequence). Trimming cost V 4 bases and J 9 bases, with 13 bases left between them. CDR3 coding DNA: TGTGCCAGCAGCTCTTCAGTGGGGGCTTCACCCCTCCACTTT. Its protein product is CASSSSVGASPLHF.

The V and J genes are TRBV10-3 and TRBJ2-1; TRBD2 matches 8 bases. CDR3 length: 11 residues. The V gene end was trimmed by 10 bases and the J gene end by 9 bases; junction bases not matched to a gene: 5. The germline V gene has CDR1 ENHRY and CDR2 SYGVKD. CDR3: CATTREGEQFF. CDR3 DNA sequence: TGTGCCACTACCCGGGAGGGTGAGCAGTTCTTC.

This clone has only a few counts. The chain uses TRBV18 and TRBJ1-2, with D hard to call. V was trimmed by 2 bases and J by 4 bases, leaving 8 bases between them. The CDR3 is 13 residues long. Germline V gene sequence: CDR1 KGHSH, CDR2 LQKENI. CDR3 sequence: CASSPDAIYGYTF. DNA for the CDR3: TGTGCCAGCTCACCAGACGCGATCTATGGCTACACCTTC.

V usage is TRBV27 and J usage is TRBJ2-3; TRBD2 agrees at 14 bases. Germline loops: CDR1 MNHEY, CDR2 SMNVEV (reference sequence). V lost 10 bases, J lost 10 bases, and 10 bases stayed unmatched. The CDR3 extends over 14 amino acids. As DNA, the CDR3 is TGTGCCACCCGACTAGCGGGGGGGCGCCGCCCGCAGTATTTT. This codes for CATRLAGGRRPQYF.

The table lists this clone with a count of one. The CDR3 DNA reads as TGTGCCAGCAGCCCCCGGGCCCATAACTATGGCTACACCTTC. It encodes CASSPRAHNYGYTF. The gene calls are TRBV7-9 and TRBJ1-2; D unresolved. CDR3 size: 14 residues. Germline CDR1 is SEHNR and CDR2 is FQNEAQ (reference sequence). Trimming removed 5 bases from V and 1 base from J, with 11 bases in between.

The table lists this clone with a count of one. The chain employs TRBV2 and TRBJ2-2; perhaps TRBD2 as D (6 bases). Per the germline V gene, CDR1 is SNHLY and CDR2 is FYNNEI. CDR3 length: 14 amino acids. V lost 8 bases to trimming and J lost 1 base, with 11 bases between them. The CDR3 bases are TGTGCCAGCGCTCCGGGGGAGAACACCGGGGAGCTGTTTTTT. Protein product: CASAPGENTGELFF.

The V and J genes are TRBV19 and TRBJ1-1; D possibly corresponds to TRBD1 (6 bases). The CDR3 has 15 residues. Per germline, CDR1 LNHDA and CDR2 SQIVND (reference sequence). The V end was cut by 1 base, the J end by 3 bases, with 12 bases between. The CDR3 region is CASSIVTGFDTEAFF. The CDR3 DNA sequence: TGTGCCAGTAGTATAGTCACAGGGTTCGACACTGAAGCTTTCTTT.

The DNA for the CDR3 is TGTGCCAGTAGTATATGGTCTGGCTACCCAGAAGGCTACGAGCAGTACTTC. Translating gives CASSIWSGYPEGYEQYF. The chain couples TRBV19 to TRBJ2-7; D not resolved. The CDR3 totals 17 residues. V lost 2 bases, J lost 3 bases, and 20 bases lay in between. CDR1 and CDR2 from the germline V gene are LNHDA and SQIVND (reference sequence).

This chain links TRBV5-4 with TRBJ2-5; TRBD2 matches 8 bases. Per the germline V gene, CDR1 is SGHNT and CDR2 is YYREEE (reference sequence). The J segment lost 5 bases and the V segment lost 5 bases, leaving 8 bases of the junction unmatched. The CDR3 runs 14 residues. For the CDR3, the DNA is TGTGCCAGCAGAAGTCATAGCGGGGCGGAGACCCAGTACTTC. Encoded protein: CASRSHSGAETQYF.

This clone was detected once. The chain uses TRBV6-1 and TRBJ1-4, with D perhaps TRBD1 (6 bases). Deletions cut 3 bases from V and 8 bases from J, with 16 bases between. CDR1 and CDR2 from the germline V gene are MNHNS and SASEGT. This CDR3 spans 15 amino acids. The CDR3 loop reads CASSDRGGSGEKLFF. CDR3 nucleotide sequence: TGTGCCAGCAGTGACAGGGGCGGCTCGGGGGAAAAACTGTTTTTT.